The clone carrying this T cell receptor beta chain was counted a few times. Its antigen is as yet unknown. TCR beta CDR3 regions were amplified from RNA. In the first-round RT-PCR of the TCR CDR3, the HTBI primer set was used. TCRdb processed the multiplex PCR reads anew with MiXCR; each CDR3 protein has one entry. The repertoire has about 420,000 distinct CDR3 sequences, roughly an eighth of them found once; the top ten carry 5% to 6%. The V and J ends lost 0 bases and 11 bases, in that order; junction bases with no gene match: 9. This CDR3 is 16 amino acids long. CDR1 and CDR2 from the germline V gene are SGDLS and YYNGEE. These data belong to a study of T cells in Graves' hyperthyroidism and ophthalmopathy. Notes on the study in general: Separating ophthalmopathy from stable hyperthyroidism was achieved by a 13 V-J model. Most clonotypes expanded in thyroid above 0.001 were likewise present in blood.

Around 10 ml fresh peripheral blood yielded the PBMCs. The gene calls are TRBV9 and TRBJ1-4; 11 nucleotides align to TRBD1. Source material: blood. The sequence was collected from a woman aged 18-29 years with Graves' hyperthyroidism. For the CDR3, the DNA is TGTGCCAGCAGCGTAGATCCCCAGGGACAGGGGGACAAACTGTTTTTT. Amino acid sequence: CASSVDPQGQGDKLFF. The variable domain in full, completed from reference TRBV9 and TRBJ1-4, reads DSGVTQTPKHLITATGQRVTLRCSPRSGDLSVYWYQQSLDQGLQFLIQYYNGEERAKGNILERFSAQQFPDLHSELNLSSLELGDSALYFCASSVDPQGQGDKLFFGSGTQLSVL.